This is a list of T cell receptor beta chains from one sample in a study of cytomegalovirus exposure and HLA in healthy donors. TCRdb's table, derived via immunoSEQ multiplex PCR, lists solely in-frame clones and lacks some. The table for this sample gives around 160,000 clones. The material sequenced was PBMCs. The receptor set was obtained from a woman between 50 and 59 years old in good health and CMV-seronegative. Each CDR3 is given with its conserved first and last residue. A D gene is named only where the DNA matches it firmly.

D	V	CDR3
TRBD1	TRBV6-6	CASTLARGQGYTF
TRBD1	TRBV19	CASSKGQNTNYGYTF
TRBD1	TRBV4-1	CASSQLDREAYGYTF
-	TRBV7-6	CASSLEQGNTEAFF
TRBD1	TRBV25-1	CASSDRGLDGYTF
-	TRBV4-1	CASSHVLGAGEKTGELFF
TRBD1	TRBV7-7	CASSARQGFNEQFF
TRBD1	TRBV6-5	CASNEQGSKTEAFF
TRBD1	TRBV18	CASSLGGQENTEAFF
TRBD1	TRBV5-1	CASSLSAGGYKNTEAFF
TRBD2	TRBV28	CASSFLAASSYEQYF
-	TRBV18	CASSPSGRETQYF
TRBD2	TRBV7-2	CASSFGTSKYEQFF
TRBD1	TRBV7-9	CAGQGEGSQPQHF
TRBD2	TRBV5-4	CASSRGLAGGSDTQYF
-	TRBV5-6	CASSAGVLASYEQYF
-	TRBV7-2	CASSATQGKAFF
-	TRBV28	CASSSGVYSGANVLTF
TRBD1	TRBV29-1	CSVVRGLVDTQYF
-	TRBV7-3	CASSLIGRASPTDTQYF
TRBD2	TRBV9	CASSPSISSGSYEQYF
-	TRBV19	CASSIAVRGGKEEKLFF
-	TRBV9	CASSVDGSPSDEQYF
TRBD1	TRBV15	CATSRAGGLAFF
TRBD1	TRBV5-4	CASSLRDSSYNEQFF
TRBD1	TRBV27	CASSHRTGQETQYF
TRBD1	TRBV6-5	CASRSGTGGDQPQHF
-	TRBV4-1	CASSRGDTQYF
-	TRBV28	CASKGQFYEQYF
-	TRBV7-8	CASSLGQNTEAFF
-	TRBV5-6	CASSKVLDEQFF
-	TRBV6-1	CASSEEPGVSAFF
TRBD1	TRBV18	CASRGTGDYGYTF
-	TRBV7-2	CASSLGQYNEQFF
TRBD1	TRBV9	CASSVVGAGGLNSGNTIYF
TRBD2	TRBV18	CASSPVGTSGSYNEQFF
TRBD2	TRBV7-6	CASSSRGGGANIADTQYF
TRBD2	TRBV7-6	CASRTSGALEGSGANVLTF
TRBD2	TRBV6-1	CASNPSGGAYNEQFF
TRBD2	TRBV7-9	CASSPGLPLGDTQYF
TRBD2	TRBV2	CASSLGLAGGNEQFF
-	TRBV30	CAWSFPQGGSYEQYF
-	TRBV2	CASSGGSSSYNEQFF
-	TRBV4-1	CASSQVLPRTQYF
-	TRBV2	CASSQTSRPGGYTF
-	TRBV6-1	CASMMTGINSPLHF
TRBD2	TRBV5-1	CASSYPAGTSGSVSYNEQFF
TRBD1	TRBV5-6	CASSPGQGSLPYNEQFF
TRBD2	TRBV4-1	CASSQDRTTSGEETQYF
-	TRBV28	CASRSQGQEGQETQYF
TRBD1	TRBV20-1	CSARVGTGRIF
-	TRBV20-1	CSARPAEKLFF
TRBD1	TRBV18	CASSPATGTDTQYF
-	TRBV7-9	CASSFLGQYTGELFF